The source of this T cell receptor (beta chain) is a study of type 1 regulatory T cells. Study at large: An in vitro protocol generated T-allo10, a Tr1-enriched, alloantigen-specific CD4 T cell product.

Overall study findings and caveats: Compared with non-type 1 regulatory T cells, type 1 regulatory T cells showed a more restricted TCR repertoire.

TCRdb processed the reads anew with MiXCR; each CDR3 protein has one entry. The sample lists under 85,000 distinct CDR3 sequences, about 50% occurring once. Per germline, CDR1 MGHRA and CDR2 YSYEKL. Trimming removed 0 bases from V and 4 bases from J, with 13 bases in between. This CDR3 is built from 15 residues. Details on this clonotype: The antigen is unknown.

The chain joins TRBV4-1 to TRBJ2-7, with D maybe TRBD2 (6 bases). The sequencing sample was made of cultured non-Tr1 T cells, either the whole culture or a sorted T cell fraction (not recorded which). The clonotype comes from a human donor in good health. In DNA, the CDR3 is TGCGCCAGCAGCCAAGAAGGAGGGAGACGATACGAGCAGTACTTC. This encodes CASSQEGGRRYEQYF.